This T cell receptor beta chain was captured in a study of T cell changes during pregnancy in multiple sclerosis. This clone has a handful of counts. The data were produced by immunoSEQ multiplex PCR, yet TCRdb's version contains in-frame clones alone and is incomplete. The sample has some 60,000 clones, 90% seen once. The V end was cut by 0 bases, the J end by 5 bases, with 10 bases between. Germline V lookup: CDR1 LNHDA, CDR2 SQIVND (reference sequence). This CDR3 is built from 14 residues. This chain uses TRBV19 with TRBJ1-1; D perhaps matches TRBD1 (6 bases). The source of this sequence is a female donor in good health, enrolled as a control in a pregnancy study. Sequencing was performed on peripheral blood, taken in the first trimester of pregnancy. The CDR3 reads CASSIDRQVTEAFF. The CDR3, as DNA: TGTGCCAGTAGTATAGATCGACAGGTAACTGAAGCTTTCTTT.